In its sample, the clone carrying this TCR beta chain was seen many times. Its target is unknown. The data derive from a study of T-cell reconstitution after alpha-beta-depleted transplantation in children. Unique molecular identifiers featured in how the TCRbeta library was prepared. MiXCR was run by TCRdb on the PCR reads, yielding one entry per CDR3 protein. Seen here are roughly 300,000 distinct CDR3 sequences, roughly 12% observed once, and the top ten hold around a quarter. This CDR3 is built from 13 residues. Germline CDR1 and CDR2: LGHNA and YSLEER. Deletions cut 2 bases from V and 6 bases from J, with 7 bases between. Study-level points and caveats: Newly produced T cells mostly accounted for T-cell counts and diversity one year post-transplant.

The genes are TRBV4-3 and TRBJ2-2; no reliable D call. The TCR was taken from a male patient between 2 and 9 years old who had a stem cell transplant for chronic granulomatous disease, so the T cells may come from the graft donor. The sequences come from peripheral blood, collected 180 days after TCRalphabeta/CD19-depleted stem cell transplant. This chain's CDR3 is CASSQRAPGELFF. DNA for the CDR3: TGCGCCAGCAGCCAAAGGGCCCCCGGGGAGCTGTTTTTT.